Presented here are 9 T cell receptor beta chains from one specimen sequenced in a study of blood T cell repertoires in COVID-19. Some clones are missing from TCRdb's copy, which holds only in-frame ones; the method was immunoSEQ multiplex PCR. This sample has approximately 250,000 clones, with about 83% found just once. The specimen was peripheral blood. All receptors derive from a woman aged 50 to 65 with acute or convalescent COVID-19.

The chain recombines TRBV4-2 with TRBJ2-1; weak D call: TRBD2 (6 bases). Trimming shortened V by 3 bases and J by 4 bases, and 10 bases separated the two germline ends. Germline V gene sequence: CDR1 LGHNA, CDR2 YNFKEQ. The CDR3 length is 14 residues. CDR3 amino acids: CASSHGGAYNEQFF. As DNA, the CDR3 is TGTGCCAGCAGCCACGGCGGGGCGTACAATGAGCAGTTCTTC.

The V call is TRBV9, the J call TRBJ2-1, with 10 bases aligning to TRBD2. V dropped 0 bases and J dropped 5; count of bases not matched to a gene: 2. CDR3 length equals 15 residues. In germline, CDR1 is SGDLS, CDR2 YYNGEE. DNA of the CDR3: TGTGCCAGCAGCGTAGGTCTAGCGGGAGACAATGAGCAGTTCTTC. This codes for CASSVGLAGDNEQFF.

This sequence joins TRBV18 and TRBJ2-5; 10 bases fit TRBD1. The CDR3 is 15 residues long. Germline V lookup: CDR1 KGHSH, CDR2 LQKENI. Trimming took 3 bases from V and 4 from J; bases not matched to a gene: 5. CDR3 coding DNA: TGTGCCAGCTCACCCCGACAGGGGGCTTTAGAGACCCAGTACTTC. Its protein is CASSPRQGALETQYF.

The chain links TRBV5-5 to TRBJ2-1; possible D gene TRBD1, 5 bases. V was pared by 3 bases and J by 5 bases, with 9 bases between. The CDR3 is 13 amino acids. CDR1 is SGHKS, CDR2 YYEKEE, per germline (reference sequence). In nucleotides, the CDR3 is TGTGCCAGCAGCTGGGGCGGCGACAATGAGCAGTTCTTC. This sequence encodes CASSWGGDNEQFF.

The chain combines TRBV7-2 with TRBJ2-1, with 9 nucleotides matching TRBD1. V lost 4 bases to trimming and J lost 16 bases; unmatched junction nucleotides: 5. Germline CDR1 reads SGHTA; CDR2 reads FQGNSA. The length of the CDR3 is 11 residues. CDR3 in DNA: TGTGCCAGCAGCTCACGGGACAGGGTTTTCTTC. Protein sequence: CASSSRDRVFF.

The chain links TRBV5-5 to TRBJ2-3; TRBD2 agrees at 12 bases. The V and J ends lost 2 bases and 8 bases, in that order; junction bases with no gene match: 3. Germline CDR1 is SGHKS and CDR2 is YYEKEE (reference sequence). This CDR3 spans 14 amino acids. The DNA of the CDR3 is TGTGCCAGCAGCTTTCCTAGCGGGGGGGGTACGCAGTATTTT. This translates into CASSFPSGGGTQYF. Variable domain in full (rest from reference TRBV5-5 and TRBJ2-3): DAGVTQSPTHLIKTRGQQVTLRCSPISGHKSVSWYQQVLGQGPQFIFQYYEKEERGRGNFPDRFSARQFPNYSSELNVNALLLGDSALYLCASSFPSGGGTQYFGPGTRLTVL.

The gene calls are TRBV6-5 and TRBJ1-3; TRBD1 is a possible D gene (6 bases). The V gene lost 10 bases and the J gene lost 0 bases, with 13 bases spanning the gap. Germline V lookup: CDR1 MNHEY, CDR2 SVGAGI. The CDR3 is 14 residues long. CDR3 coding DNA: TGTGCCACCTTGACAGGATACTCTGGAAACACCATATATTTT. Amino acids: CATLTGYSGNTIYF.

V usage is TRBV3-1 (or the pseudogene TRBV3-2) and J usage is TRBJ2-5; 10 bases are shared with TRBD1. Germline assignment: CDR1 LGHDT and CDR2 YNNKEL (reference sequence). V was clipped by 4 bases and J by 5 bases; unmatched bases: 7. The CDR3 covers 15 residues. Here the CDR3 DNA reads TGTGCCAGCAGCCTCACCGACAGGGGGCGGGAGACCCAGTACTTC. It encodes CASSLTDRGRETQYF.

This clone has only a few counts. This CDR3 reads CASSRQGDSTGELFF. CDR3 nucleotide sequence: TGTGCCAGCAGTCGACAGGGCGATAGCACCGGGGAGCTGTTTTTT. The chain is built from TRBV28 and TRBJ2-2; 7 bases are shared with TRBD1. The V gene's germline CDR1 is MDHEN and CDR2 SYDVKM. The CDR3 totals 15 residues. With V trimmed by 5 bases and J by 4 bases, 7 bases remained unmatched.